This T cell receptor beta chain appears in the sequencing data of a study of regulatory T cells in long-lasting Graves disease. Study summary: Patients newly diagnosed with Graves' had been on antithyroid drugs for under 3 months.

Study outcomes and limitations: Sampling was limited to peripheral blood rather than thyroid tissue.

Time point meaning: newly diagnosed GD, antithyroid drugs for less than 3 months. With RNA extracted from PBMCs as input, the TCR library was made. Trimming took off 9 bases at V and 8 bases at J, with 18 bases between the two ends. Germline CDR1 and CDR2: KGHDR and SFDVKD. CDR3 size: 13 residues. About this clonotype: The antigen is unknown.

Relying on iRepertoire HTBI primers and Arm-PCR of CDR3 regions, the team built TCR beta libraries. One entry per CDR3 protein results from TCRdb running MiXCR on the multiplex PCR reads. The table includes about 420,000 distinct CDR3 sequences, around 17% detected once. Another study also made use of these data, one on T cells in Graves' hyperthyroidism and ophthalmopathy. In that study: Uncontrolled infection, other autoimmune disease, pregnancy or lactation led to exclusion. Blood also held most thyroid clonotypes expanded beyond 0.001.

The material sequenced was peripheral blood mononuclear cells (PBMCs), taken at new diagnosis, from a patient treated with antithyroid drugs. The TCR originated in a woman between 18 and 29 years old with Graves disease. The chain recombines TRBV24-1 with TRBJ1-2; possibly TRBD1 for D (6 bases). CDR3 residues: CATQDSNYYGYTF. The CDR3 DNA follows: TGTGCCACCCAGGACAGTAACTATTACGGCTACACCTTC.